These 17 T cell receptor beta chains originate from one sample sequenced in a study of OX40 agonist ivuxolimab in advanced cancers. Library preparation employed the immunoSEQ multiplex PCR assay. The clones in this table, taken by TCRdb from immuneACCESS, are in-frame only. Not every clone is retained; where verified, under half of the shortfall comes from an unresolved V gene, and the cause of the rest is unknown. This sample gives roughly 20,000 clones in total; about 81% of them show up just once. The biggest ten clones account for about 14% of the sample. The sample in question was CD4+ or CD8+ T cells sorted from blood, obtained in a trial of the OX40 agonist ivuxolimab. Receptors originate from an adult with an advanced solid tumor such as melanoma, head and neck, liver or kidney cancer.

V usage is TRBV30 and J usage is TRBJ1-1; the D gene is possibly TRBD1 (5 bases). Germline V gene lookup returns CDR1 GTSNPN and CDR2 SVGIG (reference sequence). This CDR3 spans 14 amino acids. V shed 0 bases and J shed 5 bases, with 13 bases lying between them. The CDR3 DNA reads TGTGCCTGGAGTGTATACCGGGGGTTTACTGAAGCTTTCTTT. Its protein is CAWSVYRGFTEAFF.

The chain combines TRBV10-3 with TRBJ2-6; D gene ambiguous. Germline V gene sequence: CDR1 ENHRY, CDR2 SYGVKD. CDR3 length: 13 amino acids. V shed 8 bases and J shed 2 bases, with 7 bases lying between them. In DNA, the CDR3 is TGTGCCATCGGCGGAGCTGGGGCCAACGTCCTGACTTTC. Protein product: CAIGGAGANVLTF.

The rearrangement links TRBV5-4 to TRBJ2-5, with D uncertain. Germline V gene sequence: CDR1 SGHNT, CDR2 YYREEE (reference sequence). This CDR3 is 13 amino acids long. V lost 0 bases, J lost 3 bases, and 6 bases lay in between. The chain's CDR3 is CASSLESEETQYF. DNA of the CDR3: TGTGCCAGCAGCTTGGAGTCGGAAGAGACCCAGTACTTC.

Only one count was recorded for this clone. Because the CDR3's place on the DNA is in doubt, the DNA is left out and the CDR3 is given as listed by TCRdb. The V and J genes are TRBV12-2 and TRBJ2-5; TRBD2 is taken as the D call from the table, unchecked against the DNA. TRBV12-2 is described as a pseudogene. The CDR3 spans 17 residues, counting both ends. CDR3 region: CASRLAGWASGAYEQYF.

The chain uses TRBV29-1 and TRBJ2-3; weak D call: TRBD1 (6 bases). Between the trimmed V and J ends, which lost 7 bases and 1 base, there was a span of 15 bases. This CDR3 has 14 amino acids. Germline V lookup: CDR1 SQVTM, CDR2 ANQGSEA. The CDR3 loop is CSGKQGWGTDTQYF. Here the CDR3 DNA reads TGCAGCGGGAAACAGGGTTGGGGCACAGATACGCAGTATTTT.

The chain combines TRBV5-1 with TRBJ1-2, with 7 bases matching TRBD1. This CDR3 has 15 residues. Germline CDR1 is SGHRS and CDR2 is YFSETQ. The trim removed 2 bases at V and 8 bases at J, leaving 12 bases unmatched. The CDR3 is CASSLGGGGAWGYTF. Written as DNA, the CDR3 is TGCGCCAGCAGCTTAGGCGGAGGGGGCGCGTGGGGCTACACCTTC.

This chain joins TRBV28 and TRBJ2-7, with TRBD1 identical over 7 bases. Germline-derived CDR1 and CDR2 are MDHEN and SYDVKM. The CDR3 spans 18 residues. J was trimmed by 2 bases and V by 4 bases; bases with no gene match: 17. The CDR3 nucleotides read TGTGCCAGCAGTTACCCATTATCCTCGGTACAGGGGACCTACGAGCAGTACTTC. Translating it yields CASSYPLSSVQGTYEQYF. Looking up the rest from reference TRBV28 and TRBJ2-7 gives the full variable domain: DVKVTQSSRYLVKRTGEKVFLECVQDMDHENMFWYRQDPGLGLRLIYFSYDVKMKEKGDIPEGYSVSREKKERFSLILESASTNQTSMYLCASSYPLSSVQGTYEQYFGPGTRLTVT.

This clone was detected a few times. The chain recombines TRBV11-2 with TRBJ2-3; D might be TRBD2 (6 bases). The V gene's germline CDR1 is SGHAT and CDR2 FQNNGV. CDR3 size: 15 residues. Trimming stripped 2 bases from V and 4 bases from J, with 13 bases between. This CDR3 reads CASSLNPSEADTQYF. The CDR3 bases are TGTGCCAGCAGCTTAAATCCTAGCGAGGCAGATACGCAGTATTTT.

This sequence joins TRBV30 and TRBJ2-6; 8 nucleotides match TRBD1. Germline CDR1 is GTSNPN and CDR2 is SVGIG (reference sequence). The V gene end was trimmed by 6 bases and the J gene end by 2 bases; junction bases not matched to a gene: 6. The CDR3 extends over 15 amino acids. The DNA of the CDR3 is TGTGCCTGCACACAGGGGGGTCCTGGGGCCAACGTCCTGACTTTC. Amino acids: CACTQGGPGANVLTF.

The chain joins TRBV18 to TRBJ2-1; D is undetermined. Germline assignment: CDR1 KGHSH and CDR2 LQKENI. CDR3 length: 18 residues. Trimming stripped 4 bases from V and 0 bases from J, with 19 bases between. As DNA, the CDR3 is TGTGCCAGCTCACTCCTCCAAGGGAAGGGTAACTCCTACAATGAGCAGTTCTTC. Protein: CASSLLQGKGNSYNEQFF.

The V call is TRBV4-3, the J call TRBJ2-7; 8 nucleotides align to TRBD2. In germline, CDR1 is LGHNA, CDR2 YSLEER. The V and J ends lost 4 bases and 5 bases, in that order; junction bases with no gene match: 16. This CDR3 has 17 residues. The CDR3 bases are TGCGCCAGCAGCCGGGACGGGGGGACCGGGACTAGGAACGAGCAGTACTTC. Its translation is CASSRDGGTGTRNEQYF.

CDR3 coding DNA: TGCGCCAGCAGTCCCCTGGGACAGGGAAACACCATATATTTT. Amino acid sequence: CASSPLGQGNTIYF. The chain is built from TRBV4-1 and TRBJ1-3, with 7 bases that match TRBD1. The CDR3 runs 14 residues. From germline, CDR1 is MGHRA and CDR2 YSYEKL. The J segment lost 4 bases and the V segment lost 6 bases, leaving 6 bases of the junction unmatched.

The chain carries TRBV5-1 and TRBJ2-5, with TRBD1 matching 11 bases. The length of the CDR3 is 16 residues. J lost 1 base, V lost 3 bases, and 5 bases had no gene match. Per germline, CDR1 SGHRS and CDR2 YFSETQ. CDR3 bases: TGCGCCAGCAGCTGGTACGGACAGGGGGCCCAAGAGACCCAGTACTTC. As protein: CASSWYGQGAQETQYF.

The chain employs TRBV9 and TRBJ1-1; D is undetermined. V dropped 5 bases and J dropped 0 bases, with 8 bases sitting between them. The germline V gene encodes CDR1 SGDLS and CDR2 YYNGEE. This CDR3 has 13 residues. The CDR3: CASSWGMNTEAFF. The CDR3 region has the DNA TGTGCCAGCAGTTGGGGAATGAACACTGAAGCTTTCTTT. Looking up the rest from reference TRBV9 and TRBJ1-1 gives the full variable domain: DSGVTQTPKHLITATGQRVTLRCSPRSGDLSVYWYQQSLDQGLQFLIQYYNGEERAKGNILERFSAQQFPDLHSELNLSSLELGDSALYFCASSWGMNTEAFFGQGTRLTVV.

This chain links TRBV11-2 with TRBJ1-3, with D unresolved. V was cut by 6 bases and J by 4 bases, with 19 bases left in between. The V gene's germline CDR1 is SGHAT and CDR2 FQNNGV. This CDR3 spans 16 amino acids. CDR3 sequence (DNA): TGTGCCAGCAGGAGGGTTAGTTCCAAAAAAGGAAACACCATATATTTT. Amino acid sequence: CASRRVSSKKGNTIYF. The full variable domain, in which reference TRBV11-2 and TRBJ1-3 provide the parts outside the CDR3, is EAGVAQSPRYKIIEKRQSVAFWCNPISGHATLYWYQQILGQGPKLLIQFQNNGVVDDSQLPKDRFSAERLKGVDSTLKIQPAKLEDSAVYLCASRRVSSKKGNTIYFGEGSWLTVV.

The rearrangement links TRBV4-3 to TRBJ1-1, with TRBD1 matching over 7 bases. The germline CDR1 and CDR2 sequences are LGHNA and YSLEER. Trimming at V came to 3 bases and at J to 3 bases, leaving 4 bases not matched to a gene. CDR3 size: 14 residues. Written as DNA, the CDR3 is TGCGCCAGCAGCCATGGACAGGCCCACACTGAAGCTTTCTTT. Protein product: CASSHGQAHTEAFF.

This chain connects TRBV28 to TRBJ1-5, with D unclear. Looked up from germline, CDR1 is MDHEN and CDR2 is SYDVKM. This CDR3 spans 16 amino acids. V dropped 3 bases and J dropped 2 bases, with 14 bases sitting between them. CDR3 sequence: CASSFILGSGNQPQHF. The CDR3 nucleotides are TGTGCCAGCAGTTTTATTTTAGGGTCTGGCAATCAGCCCCAGCATTTT.